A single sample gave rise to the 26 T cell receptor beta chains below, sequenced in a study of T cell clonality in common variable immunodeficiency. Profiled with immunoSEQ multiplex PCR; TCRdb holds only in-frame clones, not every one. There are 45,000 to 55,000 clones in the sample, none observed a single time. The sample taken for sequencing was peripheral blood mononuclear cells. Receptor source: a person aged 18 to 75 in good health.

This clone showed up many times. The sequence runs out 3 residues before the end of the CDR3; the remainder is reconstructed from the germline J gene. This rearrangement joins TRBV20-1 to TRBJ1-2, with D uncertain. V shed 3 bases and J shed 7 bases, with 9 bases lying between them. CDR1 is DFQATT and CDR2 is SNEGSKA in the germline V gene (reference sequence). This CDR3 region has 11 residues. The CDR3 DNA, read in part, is TGCAGTGCTAGTCTCCGGGGTGGC. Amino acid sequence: CSASLRGG. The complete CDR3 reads CSASLRGGYTF.

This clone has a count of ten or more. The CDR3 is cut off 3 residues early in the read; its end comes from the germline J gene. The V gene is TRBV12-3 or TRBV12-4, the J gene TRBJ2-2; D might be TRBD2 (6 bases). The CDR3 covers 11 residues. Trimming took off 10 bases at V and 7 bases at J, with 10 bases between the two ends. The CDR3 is CATLAVGELFF. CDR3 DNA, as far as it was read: TGTGCCACCTTAGCGGTCGGGGAG.

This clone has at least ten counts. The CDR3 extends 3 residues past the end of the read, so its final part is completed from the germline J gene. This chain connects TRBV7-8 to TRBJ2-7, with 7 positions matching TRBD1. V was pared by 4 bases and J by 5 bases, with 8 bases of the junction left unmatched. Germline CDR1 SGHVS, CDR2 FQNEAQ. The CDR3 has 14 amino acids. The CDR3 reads CASSYSVGTDEQYF. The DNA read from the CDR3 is TGTGCCAGCAGCTACTCTGTAGGGACAGACGAG.

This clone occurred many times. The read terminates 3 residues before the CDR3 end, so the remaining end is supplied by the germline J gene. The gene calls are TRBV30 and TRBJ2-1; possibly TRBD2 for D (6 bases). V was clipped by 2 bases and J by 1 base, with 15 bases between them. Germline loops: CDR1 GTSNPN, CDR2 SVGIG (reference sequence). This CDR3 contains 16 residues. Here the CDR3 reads CAWSRVSGSSYNEQFF. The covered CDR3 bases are TGTGCCTGGAGTCGAGTTAGCGGCTCATCCTACAATGAG.

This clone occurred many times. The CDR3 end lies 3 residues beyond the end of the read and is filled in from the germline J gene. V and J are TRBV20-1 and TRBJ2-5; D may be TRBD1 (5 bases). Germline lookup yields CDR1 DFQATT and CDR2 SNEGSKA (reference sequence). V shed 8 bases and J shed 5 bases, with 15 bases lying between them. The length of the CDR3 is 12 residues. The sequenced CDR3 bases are TGCAGTTCAGGCCAGGGTGTGGAGACC. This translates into CSSGQGVET. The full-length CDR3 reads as CSSGQGVETQYF.

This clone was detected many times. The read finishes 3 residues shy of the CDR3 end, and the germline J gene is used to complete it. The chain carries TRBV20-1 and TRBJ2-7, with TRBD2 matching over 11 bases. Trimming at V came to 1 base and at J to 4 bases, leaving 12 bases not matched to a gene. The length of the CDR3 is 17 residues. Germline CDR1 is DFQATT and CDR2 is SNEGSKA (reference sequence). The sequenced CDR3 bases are TGCAGTGCTAGAGGCCGCCCCCGGACTAGCGGGCTTTACGAG. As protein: CSARGRPRTSGLYE. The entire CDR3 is CSARGRPRTSGLYEQYF.

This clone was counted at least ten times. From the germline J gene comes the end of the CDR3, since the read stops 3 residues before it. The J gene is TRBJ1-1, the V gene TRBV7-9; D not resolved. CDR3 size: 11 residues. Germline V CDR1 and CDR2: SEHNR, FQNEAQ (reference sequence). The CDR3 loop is CASSSLTAAFF. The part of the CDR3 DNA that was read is TGTGCCAGCAGCTCGCTCACTGCG. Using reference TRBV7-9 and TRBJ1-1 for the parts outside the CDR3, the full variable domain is DTGVSQNPRHKITKRGQNVTFRCDPISEHNRLYWYRQTLGQGPEFLTYFQNEAQLEKSRLLSDRFSAERPKGSFSTLEIQRTEQGDSAMYLCASSSLTAAFFGQGTRLTVV.

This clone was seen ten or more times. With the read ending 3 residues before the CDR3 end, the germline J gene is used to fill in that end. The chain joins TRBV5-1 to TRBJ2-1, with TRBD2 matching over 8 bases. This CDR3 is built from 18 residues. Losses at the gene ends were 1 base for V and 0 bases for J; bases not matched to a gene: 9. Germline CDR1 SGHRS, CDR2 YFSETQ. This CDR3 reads CASSLNIGGRSSYNEQFF. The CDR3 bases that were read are TGCGCCAGCAGCTTGAACATCGGCGGGAGGAGCTCCTACAATGAG.

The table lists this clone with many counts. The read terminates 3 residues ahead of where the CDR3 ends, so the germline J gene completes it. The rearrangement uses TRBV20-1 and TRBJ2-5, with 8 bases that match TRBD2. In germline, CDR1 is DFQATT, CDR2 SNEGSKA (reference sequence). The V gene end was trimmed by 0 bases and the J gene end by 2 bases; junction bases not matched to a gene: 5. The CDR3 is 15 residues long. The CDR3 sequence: CSAREASGSQETQYF. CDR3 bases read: TGCAGTGCTAGAGAGGCCAGCGGGAGTCAAGAGACC.

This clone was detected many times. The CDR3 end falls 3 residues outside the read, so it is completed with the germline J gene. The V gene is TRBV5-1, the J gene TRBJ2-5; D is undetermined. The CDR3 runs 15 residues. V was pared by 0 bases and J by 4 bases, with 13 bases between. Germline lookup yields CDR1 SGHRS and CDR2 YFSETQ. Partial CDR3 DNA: TGCGCCAGCAGCTTGGAATCTTATCCTCCAGAGACC. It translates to CASSLESYPPET. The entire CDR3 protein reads CASSLESYPPETQYF.

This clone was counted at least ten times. The CDR3: CSAKGRGQGANYGYTF. The CDR3 bases that were read are TGCAGTGCGAAGGGTAGGGGACAGGGGGCTAACTATGGC. V gene TRBV20-1 combines with J gene TRBJ1-2; 11 bases map to TRBD1. The read ends 3 residues shy of where the CDR3 ends; the end is completed using the germline J gene. Germline CDR1 is DFQATT and CDR2 is SNEGSKA (reference sequence). The CDR3 spans 16 residues. The J segment lost 0 bases and the V segment lost 6 bases, leaving 9 bases of the junction unmatched.

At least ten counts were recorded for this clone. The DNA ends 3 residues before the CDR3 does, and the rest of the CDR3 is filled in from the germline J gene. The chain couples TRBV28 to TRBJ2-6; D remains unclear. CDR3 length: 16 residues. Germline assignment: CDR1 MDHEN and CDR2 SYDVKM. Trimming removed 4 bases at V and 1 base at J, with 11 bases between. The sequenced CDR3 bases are TGTGCCAGCAGTTCACCAGGCAGGTCTGGGGCCAACGTC. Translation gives CASSSPGRSGANV. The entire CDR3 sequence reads CASSSPGRSGANVLTF.

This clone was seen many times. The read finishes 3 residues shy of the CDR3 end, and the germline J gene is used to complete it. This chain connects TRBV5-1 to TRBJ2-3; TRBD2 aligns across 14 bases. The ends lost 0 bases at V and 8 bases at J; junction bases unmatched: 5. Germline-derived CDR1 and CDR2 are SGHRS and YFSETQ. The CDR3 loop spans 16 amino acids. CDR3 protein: CASSLGGTSGRGTQYF. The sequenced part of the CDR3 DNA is TGCGCCAGCAGCTTGGGCGGGACTAGCGGGAGAGGTACG.

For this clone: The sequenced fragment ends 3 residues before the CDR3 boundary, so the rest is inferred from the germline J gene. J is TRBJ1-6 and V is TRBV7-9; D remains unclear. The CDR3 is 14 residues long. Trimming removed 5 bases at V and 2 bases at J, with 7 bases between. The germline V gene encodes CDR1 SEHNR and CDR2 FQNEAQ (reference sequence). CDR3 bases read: TGTGCCAGCAGCCTCCCGGCCTATAATTCACCC. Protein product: CASSLPAYNSP. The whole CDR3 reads CASSLPAYNSPLHF.

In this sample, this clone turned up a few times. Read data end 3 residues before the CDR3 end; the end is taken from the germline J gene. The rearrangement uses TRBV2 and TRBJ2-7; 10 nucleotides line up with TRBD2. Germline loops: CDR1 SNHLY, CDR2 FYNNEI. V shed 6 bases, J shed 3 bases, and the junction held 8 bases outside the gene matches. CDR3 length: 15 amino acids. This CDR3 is CASSPTGTSVYEQYF. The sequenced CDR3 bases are TGTGCCAGCAGCCCAACCGGGACTAGCGTCTACGAG.

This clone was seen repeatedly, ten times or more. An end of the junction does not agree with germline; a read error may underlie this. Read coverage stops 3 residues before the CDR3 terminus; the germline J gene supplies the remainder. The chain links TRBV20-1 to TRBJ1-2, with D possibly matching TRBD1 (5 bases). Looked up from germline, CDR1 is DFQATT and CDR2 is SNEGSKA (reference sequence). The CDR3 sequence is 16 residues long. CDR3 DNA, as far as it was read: TGCAGTGCCAGAGCGGGGGAAGAAACTAACCACTATGGC. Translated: CSARAGEETNHYG. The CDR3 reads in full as CSARAGEETNHYGYTF.

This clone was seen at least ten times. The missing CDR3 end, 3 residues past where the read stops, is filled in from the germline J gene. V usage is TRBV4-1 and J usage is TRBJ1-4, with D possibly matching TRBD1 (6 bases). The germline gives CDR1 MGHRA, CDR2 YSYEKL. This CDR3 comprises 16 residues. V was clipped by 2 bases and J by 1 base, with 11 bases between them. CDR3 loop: CASSQKGDLTNEKLFF. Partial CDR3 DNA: TGCGCCAGCAGCCAAAAGGGGGATCTAACTAATGAAAAA.

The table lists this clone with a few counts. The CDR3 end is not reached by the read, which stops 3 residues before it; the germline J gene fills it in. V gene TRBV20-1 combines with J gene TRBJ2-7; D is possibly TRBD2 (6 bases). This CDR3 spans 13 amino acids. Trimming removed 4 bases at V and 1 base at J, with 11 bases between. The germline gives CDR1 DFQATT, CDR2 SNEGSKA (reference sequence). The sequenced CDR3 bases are TGCAGTGCTAAGCGGCGGGAATCCTACGAG. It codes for CSAKRRESYE. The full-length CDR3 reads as CSAKRRESYEQYF.

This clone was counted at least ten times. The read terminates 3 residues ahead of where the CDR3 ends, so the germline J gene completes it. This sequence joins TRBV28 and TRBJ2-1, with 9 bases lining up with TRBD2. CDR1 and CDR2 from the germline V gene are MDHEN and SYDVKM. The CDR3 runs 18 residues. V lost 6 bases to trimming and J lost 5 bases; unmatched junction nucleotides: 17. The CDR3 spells CASSPREGVAGEDNEQFF. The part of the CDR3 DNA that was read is TGTGCCAGCAGCCCAAGGGAGGGGGTAGCGGGAGAAGACAATGAG.

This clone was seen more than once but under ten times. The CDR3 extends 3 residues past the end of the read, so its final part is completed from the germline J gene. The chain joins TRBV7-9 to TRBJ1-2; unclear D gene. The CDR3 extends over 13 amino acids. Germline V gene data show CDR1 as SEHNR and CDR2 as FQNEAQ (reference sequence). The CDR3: CASSPSGEGGYTF. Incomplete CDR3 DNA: TGTGCCAGCAGCCCGTCCGGGGAGGGCGGC.

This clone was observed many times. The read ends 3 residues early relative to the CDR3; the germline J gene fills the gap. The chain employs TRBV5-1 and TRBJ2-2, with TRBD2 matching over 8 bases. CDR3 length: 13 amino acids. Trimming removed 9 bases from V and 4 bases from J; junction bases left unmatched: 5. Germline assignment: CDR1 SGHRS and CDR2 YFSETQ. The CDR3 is CATGTSVTGELFF. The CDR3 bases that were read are TGCGCCACCGGGACTAGTGTCACCGGGGAG.

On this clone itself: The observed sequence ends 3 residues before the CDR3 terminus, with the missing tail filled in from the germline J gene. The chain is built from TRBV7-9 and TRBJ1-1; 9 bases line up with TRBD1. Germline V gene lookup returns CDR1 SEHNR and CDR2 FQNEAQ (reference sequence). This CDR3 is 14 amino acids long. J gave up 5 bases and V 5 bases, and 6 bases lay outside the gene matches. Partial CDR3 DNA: TGTGCCAGCAGCCAACAAGGACAGGGGACTGAA. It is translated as CASSQQGQGTE. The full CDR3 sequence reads CASSQQGQGTEAFF.

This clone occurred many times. CDR3 bases read: TGTGCCAGCAGCTTAGTAAGCGGGAGTACCTACGAG. Its protein product is CASSLVSGSTYE. From start to end, the CDR3 is CASSLVSGSTYEQYF. The chain has TRBV7-2 and TRBJ2-7; TRBD2 matches 8 bases. The read ends 3 residues before the CDR3 terminus; that terminus is restored from the germline J gene. Germline assignment: CDR1 SGHTA and CDR2 FQGNSA. There are 15 residues in the CDR3. V shed 1 base, J shed 2 bases, and the junction held 4 bases outside the gene matches.

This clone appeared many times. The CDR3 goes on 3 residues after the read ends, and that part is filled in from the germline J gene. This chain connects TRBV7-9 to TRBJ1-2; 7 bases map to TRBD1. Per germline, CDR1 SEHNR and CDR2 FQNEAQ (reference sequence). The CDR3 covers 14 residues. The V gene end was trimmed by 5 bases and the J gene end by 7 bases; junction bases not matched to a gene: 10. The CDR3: CASSPRTGPFGYTF. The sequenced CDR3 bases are TGTGCCAGCAGCCCAAGGACAGGCCCCTTTGGC.

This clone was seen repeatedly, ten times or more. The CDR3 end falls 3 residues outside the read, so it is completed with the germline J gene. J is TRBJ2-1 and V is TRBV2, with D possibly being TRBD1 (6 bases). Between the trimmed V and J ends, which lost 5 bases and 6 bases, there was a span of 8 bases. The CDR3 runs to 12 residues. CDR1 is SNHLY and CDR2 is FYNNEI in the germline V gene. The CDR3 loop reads CASSQGFNEQFF. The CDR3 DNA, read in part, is TGTGCCAGCAGTCAGGGGTTCAATGAG.

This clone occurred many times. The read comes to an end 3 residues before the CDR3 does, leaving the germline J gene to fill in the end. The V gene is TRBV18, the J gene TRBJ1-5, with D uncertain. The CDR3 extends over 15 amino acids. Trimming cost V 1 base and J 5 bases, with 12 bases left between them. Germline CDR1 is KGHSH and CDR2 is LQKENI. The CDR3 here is CASSPQQAGDQPQHF. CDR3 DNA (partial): TGTGCCAGCTCACCACAGCAGGCTGGCGATCAGCCC.